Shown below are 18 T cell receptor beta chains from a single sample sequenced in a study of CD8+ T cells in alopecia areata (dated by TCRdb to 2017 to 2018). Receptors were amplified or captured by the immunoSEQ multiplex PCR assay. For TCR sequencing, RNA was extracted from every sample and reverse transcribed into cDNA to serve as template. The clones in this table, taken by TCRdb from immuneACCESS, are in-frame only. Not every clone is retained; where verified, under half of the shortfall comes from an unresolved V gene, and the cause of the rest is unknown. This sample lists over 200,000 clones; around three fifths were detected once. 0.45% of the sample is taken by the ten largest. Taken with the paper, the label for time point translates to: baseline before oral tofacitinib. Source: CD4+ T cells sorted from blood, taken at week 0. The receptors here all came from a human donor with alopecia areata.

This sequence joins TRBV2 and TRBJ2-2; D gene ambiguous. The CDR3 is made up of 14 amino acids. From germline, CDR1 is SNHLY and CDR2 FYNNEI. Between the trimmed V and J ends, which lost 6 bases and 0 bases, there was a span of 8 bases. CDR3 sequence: CASRPTTNTGELFF. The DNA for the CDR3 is TGTGCCAGCAGGCCTACAACGAACACCGGGGAGCTGTTTTTT.

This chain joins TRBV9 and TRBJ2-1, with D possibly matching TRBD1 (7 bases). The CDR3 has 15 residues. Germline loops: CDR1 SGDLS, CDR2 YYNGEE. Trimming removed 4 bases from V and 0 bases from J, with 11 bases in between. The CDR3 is CASSSRDSSYNEQFF. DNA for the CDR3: TGTGCCAGCAGCTCGCGGGACAGCTCCTACAATGAGCAGTTCTTC.

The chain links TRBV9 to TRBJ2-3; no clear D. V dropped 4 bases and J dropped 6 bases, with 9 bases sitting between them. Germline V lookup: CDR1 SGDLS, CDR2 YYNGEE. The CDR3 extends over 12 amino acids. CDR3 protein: CASSPPADTQYF. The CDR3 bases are TGTGCCAGCAGCCCACCCGCGGATACGCAGTATTTT.

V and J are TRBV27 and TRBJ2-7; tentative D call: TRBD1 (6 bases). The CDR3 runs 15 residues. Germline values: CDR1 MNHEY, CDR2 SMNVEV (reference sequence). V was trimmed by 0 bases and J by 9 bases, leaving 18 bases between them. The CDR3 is CASSLSWGKGVGQYF. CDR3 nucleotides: TGTGCCAGCAGTTTATCGTGGGGTAAGGGGGTTGGGCAGTACTTC.

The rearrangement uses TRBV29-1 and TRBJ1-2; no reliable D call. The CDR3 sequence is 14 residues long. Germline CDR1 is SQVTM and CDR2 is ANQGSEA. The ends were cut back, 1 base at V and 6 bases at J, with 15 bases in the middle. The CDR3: CSVEVGPIKDGYTF. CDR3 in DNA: TGCAGCGTTGAAGTGGGTCCCATAAAGGATGGCTACACCTTC.

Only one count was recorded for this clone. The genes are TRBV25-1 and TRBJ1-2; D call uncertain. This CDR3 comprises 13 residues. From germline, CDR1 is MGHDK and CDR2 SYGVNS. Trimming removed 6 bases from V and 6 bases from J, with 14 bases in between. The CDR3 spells CASRRREDNGYTF. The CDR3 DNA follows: TGTGCCAGCAGACGACGGGAGGATAATGGCTACACCTTC.

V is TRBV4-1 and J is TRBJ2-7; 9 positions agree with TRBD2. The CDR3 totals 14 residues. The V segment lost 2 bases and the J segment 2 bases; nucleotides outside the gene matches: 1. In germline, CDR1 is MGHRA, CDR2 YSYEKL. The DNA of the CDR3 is TGCGCCAGCAGCCAAAGCGGGAGGACCTACGAGCAGTACTTC. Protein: CASSQSGRTYEQYF.

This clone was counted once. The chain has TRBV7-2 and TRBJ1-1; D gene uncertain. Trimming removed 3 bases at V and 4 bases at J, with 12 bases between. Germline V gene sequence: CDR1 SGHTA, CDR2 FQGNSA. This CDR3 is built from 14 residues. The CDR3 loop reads CASSFSARSTEAFF. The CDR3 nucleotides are TGTGCCAGCAGCTTCTCGGCCCGGAGCACTGAAGCTTTCTTT.

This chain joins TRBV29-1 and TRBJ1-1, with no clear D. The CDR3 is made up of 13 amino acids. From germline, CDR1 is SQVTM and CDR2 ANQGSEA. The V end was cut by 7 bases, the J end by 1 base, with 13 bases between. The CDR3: CSGSLGRNTEAFF. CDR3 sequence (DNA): TGCAGCGGTTCCCTCGGGAGGAACACTGAAGCTTTCTTT.

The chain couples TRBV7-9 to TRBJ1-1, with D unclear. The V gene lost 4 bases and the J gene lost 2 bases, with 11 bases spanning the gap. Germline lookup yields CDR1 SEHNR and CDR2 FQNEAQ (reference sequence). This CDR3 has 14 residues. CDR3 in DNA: TGTGCCAGCAGCTCCGGGGTGGGAAACACTGAAGCTTTCTTT. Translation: CASSSGVGNTEAFF.

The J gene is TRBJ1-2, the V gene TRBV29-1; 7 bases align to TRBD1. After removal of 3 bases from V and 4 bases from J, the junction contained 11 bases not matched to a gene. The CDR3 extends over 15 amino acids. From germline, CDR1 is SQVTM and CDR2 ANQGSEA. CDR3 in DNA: TGCAGCGTTGAGGCTAGGGACAGTGCGTCCTATGGCTACACCTTC. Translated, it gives CSVEARDSASYGYTF.

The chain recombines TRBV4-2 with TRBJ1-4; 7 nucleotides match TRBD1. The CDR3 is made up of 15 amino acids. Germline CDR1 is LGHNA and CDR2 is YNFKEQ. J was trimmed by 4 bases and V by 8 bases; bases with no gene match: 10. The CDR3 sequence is CASQADRVGNEKLFF. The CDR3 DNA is TGTGCCAGCCAAGCCGACAGGGTTGGTAATGAAAAACTGTTTTTT.

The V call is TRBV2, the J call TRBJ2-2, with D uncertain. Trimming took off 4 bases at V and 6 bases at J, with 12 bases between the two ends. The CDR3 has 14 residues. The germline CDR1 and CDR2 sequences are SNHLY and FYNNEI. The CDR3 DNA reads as TGTGCCAGCAGTGTAAGGTTTGCCGCCGGGGAGCTGTTTTTT. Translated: CASSVRFAAGELFF. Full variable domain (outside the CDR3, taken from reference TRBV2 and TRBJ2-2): EPEVTQTPSHQVTQMGQEVILRCVPISNHLYFYWYRQILGQKVEFLVSFYNNEISEKSEIFDDQFSVERPDGSNFTLKIRSTKLEDSAMYFCASSVRFAAGELFFGEGSRLTVL.

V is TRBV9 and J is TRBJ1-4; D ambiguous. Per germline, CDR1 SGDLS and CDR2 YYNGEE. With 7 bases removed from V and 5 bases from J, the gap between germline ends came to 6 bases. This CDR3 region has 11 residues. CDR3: CASGQNEKLFF. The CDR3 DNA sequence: TGTGCCAGCGGGCAAAATGAAAAACTGTTTTTT.

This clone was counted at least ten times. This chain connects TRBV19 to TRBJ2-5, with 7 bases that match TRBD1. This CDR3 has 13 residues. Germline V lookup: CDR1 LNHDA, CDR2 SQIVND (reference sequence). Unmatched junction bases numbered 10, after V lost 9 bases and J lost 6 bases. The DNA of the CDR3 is TGTGCCAGCCAAAACTCAGGGGGACAGACCCAGTACTTC. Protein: CASQNSGGQTQYF.

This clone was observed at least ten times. CDR3 in DNA: TGTGCCAGTAGTGGCCAGATGAACACTGAAGCTTTCTTT. It yields the protein CASSGQMNTEAFF. This rearrangement joins TRBV19 to TRBJ1-1; D ambiguous. In germline, CDR1 is LNHDA, CDR2 SQIVND (reference sequence). Trimming took off 5 bases at V and 0 bases at J, with 7 bases between the two ends. This CDR3 comprises 13 residues.

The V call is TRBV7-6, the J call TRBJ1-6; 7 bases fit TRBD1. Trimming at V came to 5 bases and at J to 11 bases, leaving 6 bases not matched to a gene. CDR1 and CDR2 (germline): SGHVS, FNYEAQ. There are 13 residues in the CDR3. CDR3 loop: CASSNTGDAPLHF. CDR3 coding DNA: TGTGCCAGCAGCAATACAGGGGACGCACCCCTCCACTTT.

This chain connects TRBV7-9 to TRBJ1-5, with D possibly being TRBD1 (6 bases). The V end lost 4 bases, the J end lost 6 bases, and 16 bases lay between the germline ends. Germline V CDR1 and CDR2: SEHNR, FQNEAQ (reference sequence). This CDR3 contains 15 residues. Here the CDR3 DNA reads TGTGCCAGCAGCTCGGACGGGGGGGCGAGTCAGCCCCAGCATTTT. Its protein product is CASSSDGGASQPQHF.